The 24 T cell receptor beta chains below were found in one sample sequenced in a study of blood T cell repertoires in COVID-19 (dated by TCRdb to the early 2020s). The method behind the library was the immunoSEQ multiplex PCR assay. Not all clones reach the TCRdb copy of this immuneACCESS table, which keeps in-frame sequences only. Checked studies attribute under half of the gap to unresolved V genes and leave the rest unexplained. Here the sample has roughly 410,000 clones; more than 70% occur a single time. The top ten clones comprise roughly 2.1% of the sample. The specimen was peripheral blood. The receptor source for this set is a woman aged 55-70 years with COVID-19, enrolled during active disease.

The V and J genes are TRBV7-3 and TRBJ2-2; TRBD1 agrees at 8 bases. The germline gives CDR1 SGHTA, CDR2 FQGTGA. The length of the CDR3 is 15 residues. V lost 6 bases, J lost 3 bases, and 6 bases stayed unmatched. The CDR3 reads CASRTPGQDTGELFF. CDR3 nucleotide sequence: TGTGCCAGCAGGACTCCGGGACAGGACACCGGGGAGCTGTTTTTT.

In its sample, this clone was seen once. V is TRBV6-5 and J is TRBJ2-3; TRBD2 aligns across 10 bases. CDR1 and CDR2 from the germline V gene are MNHEY and SVGAGI. V dropped 7 bases and J dropped 4; count of bases not matched to a gene: 2. This CDR3 is 13 amino acids long. The chain's CDR3 is CASKRGGSDTQYF. The DNA for the CDR3 is TGTGCCAGCAAGCGGGGGGGCTCAGATACGCAGTATTTT.

J is TRBJ2-7 and V is TRBV5-1; 9 bases line up with TRBD1. The CDR3 length is 16 residues. In germline, CDR1 is SGHRS, CDR2 YFSETQ. Trimming took 3 bases from V and 0 from J; bases not matched to a gene: 7. The CDR3 coding sequence is TGCGCCAGCAGCTATGGGTGGGACAGGGACTCCTACGAGCAGTACTTC. This translates into CASSYGWDRDSYEQYF.

This chain uses TRBV28 with TRBJ1-2; 7 positions match TRBD1. The junction had 12 bases not matched to a gene; V was cut back by 6 bases and J by 8 bases. Germline CDR1 and CDR2: MDHEN and SYDVKM. The CDR3 covers 14 residues. The chain's CDR3 is CASRNRGSSRGYTF. The CDR3 bases are TGTGCCAGCAGAAACAGGGGTTCATCTCGGGGCTACACCTTC.

The V and J genes are TRBV15 and TRBJ2-1, with D tentatively TRBD2 (6 bases). There are 15 residues in the CDR3. V gave up 5 bases and J gave up 7 bases, with 18 bases separating them. Germline assignment: CDR1 LNHNV and CDR2 YYDKDF (reference sequence). CDR3 region: CATSSNPFRGNEQFF. The CDR3 coding sequence is TGTGCCACCAGCTCCAACCCTTTTCGGGGGAATGAGCAGTTCTTC.

The chain links TRBV9 to TRBJ1-2; maybe TRBD1 (5 bases). The CDR3 is 15 residues long. V was clipped by 3 bases and J by 2 bases, with 14 bases between them. Per germline, CDR1 SGDLS and CDR2 YYNGEE. This CDR3 is CASSATATSNYGYTF. CDR3 nucleotide sequence: TGTGCCAGCAGCGCGACAGCTACGTCCAACTATGGCTACACCTTC.

The chain carries TRBV4-1 and TRBJ2-7; D might be TRBD1 (5 bases). The germline V gene encodes CDR1 MGHRA and CDR2 YSYEKL. Trimming pared 0 bases from V and 2 bases from J, leaving 11 bases between. The CDR3 consists of 15 residues. The CDR3 region is CASSQDSRQTYEQYF. CDR3 DNA sequence: TGCGCCAGCAGCCAAGATTCCAGACAGACCTACGAGCAGTACTTC.

The chain couples TRBV30 to TRBJ1-6, with TRBD1 identical over 7 bases. The CDR3 sequence is 12 residues long. Germline lookup yields CDR1 GTSNPN and CDR2 SVGIG (reference sequence). V shed 4 bases, J shed 10 bases, and the junction held 4 bases outside the gene matches. CDR3 protein: CAWTKGASPLHF. CDR3 coding DNA: TGTGCCTGGACGAAGGGGGCATCACCCCTCCACTTT.

The chain carries TRBV2 and TRBJ2-7, with 7 bases fitting TRBD2. Germline V CDR1 and CDR2: SNHLY, FYNNEI. The CDR3 contains 14 residues. The V gene end was trimmed by 1 base and the J gene end by 6 bases; junction bases not matched to a gene: 6. CDR3 residues: CASSEEGGFAEQYF. In DNA form, the CDR3 reads TGTGCCAGCAGTGAAGAGGGAGGGTTCGCCGAGCAGTACTTC.

The chain employs TRBV4-1 and TRBJ2-7, with 9 bases that match TRBD1. V trimming: 6 bases; J trimming: 2 bases; junction bases outside the gene matches: 8. CDR1 MGHRA and CDR2 YSYEKL come from the germline V gene. CDR3 size: 15 residues. CDR3 DNA: TGCGCCAGCAGTTTCGGACAGGGGAACCCCTACGAGCAGTACTTC. It codes for CASSFGQGNPYEQYF.

The rearrangement uses TRBV18 and TRBJ2-1; 11 positions agree with TRBD2. This CDR3 region has 16 residues. Germline-derived CDR1 and CDR2 are KGHSH and LQKENI. With 5 bases clipped from V and 0 bases from J, the junction kept 3 bases outside the gene matches. The CDR3 spells CASSSSGGASYNEQFF. The CDR3 coding sequence is TGTGCCAGCTCAAGTAGCGGGGGGGCCTCCTACAATGAGCAGTTCTTC.

V and J are TRBV5-1 and TRBJ2-7; tentatively, D is TRBD2 (5 bases). This CDR3 is built from 16 residues. V shed 1 base and J shed 3 bases, with 17 bases lying between them. From germline, CDR1 is SGHRS and CDR2 YFSETQ. This chain's CDR3 is CASSLFLGRSGYEQYF. The CDR3 coding sequence is TGCGCCAGCAGCTTGTTTCTCGGACGGAGCGGCTACGAGCAGTACTTC.

The sample holds one count of this clone. The chain links TRBV18 to TRBJ2-3, with D unclear. Germline values: CDR1 KGHSH, CDR2 LQKENI. The CDR3 is made up of 14 amino acids. Trimming cost V 2 bases and J 5 bases, with 11 bases left between them. The CDR3 nucleotides read TGTGCCAGCTCACCAAGCGCCCTCATAGATACGCAGTATTTT. This sequence encodes CASSPSALIDTQYF.

V is TRBV5-1 and J is TRBJ1-6, with D maybe TRBD1 (5 bases). Germline V gives CDR1 SGHRS, CDR2 YFSETQ. V gave up 3 bases and J gave up 0 bases, with 13 bases separating them. The CDR3 length is 17 residues. In DNA, the CDR3 is TGCGCCAGCAGCTCCGGGGGGGATAGCTCCTATAATTCACCCCTCCACTTT. Translating it yields CASSSGGDSSYNSPLHF.

The gene calls are TRBV20-1 and TRBJ2-7; D gene unclear. Germline lookup yields CDR1 DFQATT and CDR2 SNEGSKA (reference sequence). V was cut by 6 bases and J by 3 bases, with 9 bases left in between. The CDR3 totals 11 residues. The CDR3 loop reads CSAILNYEQYF. The CDR3 DNA sequence: TGCAGTGCGATACTCAACTACGAGCAGTACTTC.

This clone came up once. The rearrangement joins TRBV19 to TRBJ2-7; 9 bases align to TRBD1. The V segment lost 5 bases and the J segment 2 bases; nucleotides outside the gene matches: 7. This CDR3 has 15 amino acids. CDR1 and CDR2 from the germline V gene are LNHDA and SQIVND (reference sequence). CDR3 nucleotides: TGTGCCAGTAGTTCACCGGGACAGGGAACCTACGAGCAGTACTTC. Protein: CASSSPGQGTYEQYF.

The CDR3 bases are TGCGCCAGCAGTGGCGGACCCCTTAGCGGGGATCACAATGAGCAGTTCTTC. Translation: CASSGGPLSGDHNEQFF. This chain uses TRBV10-1 with TRBJ2-1; TRBD2 aligns across 8 bases. Trimming at V came to 4 bases and at J to 5 bases, leaving 13 bases not matched to a gene. The CDR3 is 17 residues long. CDR1 WNHNN and CDR2 SYGVQD come from the germline V gene (reference sequence).

The rearrangement links TRBV5-5 to TRBJ2-1; 11 positions agree with TRBD2. Per germline, CDR1 SGHKS and CDR2 YYEKEE (reference sequence). This CDR3 comprises 17 residues. The V and J ends lost 4 bases and 7 bases, in that order; junction bases with no gene match: 13. The CDR3 sequence: CASSIILTSGTGNEQFF. The DNA of the CDR3 is TGTGCCAGCAGCATAATCTTGACTAGCGGGACGGGAAATGAGCAGTTCTTC.

This chain links TRBV9 with TRBJ2-3; D not resolved. From germline, CDR1 is SGDLS and CDR2 YYNGEE. The germline V and J ends were trimmed by 0 bases and 0 bases, with 11 bases remaining between them. The CDR3 loop spans 16 amino acids. The CDR3 loop is CASSVGSGSSTDTQYF. CDR3 coding DNA: TGTGCCAGCAGCGTAGGTTCCGGGTCTAGCACAGATACGCAGTATTTT. Combining the CDR3 with reference TRBV9 and TRBJ2-3 gives the whole variable domain DSGVTQTPKHLITATGQRVTLRCSPRSGDLSVYWYQQSLDQGLQFLIQYYNGEERAKGNILERFSAQQFPDLHSELNLSSLELGDSALYFCASSVGSGSSTDTQYFGPGTRLTVL.

J is TRBJ1-4 and V is TRBV6-5, with D maybe TRBD1 (5 bases). The CDR3 extends over 15 amino acids. Trimming removed 8 bases at V and 1 base at J, with 14 bases between. Germline assignment: CDR1 MNHEY and CDR2 SVGAGI. The CDR3 reads CASRRKTVTNEKLFF. The CDR3 DNA sequence: TGTGCCAGCCGGCGCAAGACAGTAACTAATGAAAAACTGTTTTTT.

This clone was detected a few times. The genes are TRBV3-1 (or the pseudogene TRBV3-2) and TRBJ1-3, with unresolved D. Germline V CDR1 and CDR2: LGHDT, YNNKEL (reference sequence). The CDR3 runs 13 residues. The ends were cut back, 4 bases at V and 8 bases at J, with 12 bases in the middle. The CDR3: CASSPRGADTIYF. CDR3 nucleotide sequence: TGTGCCAGCAGCCCTCGCGGCGCGGACACCATATATTTT.

This rearrangement joins TRBV2 to TRBJ2-2; 8 positions match TRBD2. CDR3 length equals 17 residues. The germline gives CDR1 SNHLY, CDR2 FYNNEI. The V gene end was trimmed by 3 bases and the J gene end by 4 bases; junction bases not matched to a gene: 10. CDR3 amino acids: CASSDGLASLSTGELFF. CDR3 sequence (DNA): TGTGCCAGCAGTGATGGACTAGCTTCCTTGAGCACCGGGGAGCTGTTTTTT. Looking up the rest from reference TRBV2 and TRBJ2-2 gives the full variable domain: EPEVTQTPSHQVTQMGQEVILRCVPISNHLYFYWYRQILGQKVEFLVSFYNNEISEKSEIFDDQFSVERPDGSNFTLKIRSTKLEDSAMYFCASSDGLASLSTGELFFGEGSRLTVL.

The rearrangement links TRBV18 to TRBJ2-7; 8 nucleotides agree with TRBD1. CDR3 length: 16 residues. The J segment lost 6 bases and the V segment lost 3 bases, leaving 13 bases of the junction unmatched. Germline assignment: CDR1 KGHSH and CDR2 LQKENI. The CDR3 nucleotides are TGTGCCAGCTCACCCCTCGGGCAACAGGGGGACGGCGAGCAGTACTTC. It specifies CASSPLGQQGDGEQYF.

The rearrangement links TRBV18 to TRBJ1-6; D perhaps matches TRBD1 (5 bases). V was pared by 2 bases and J by 8 bases, with 10 bases between. The germline V gene has CDR1 KGHSH and CDR2 LQKENI. The CDR3 consists of 14 residues. Here the CDR3 DNA reads TGTGCCAGCTCACCAGTGGGGACTGATTCACCCCTCCACTTT. Its protein product is CASSPVGTDSPLHF. Full variable domain (rest looked up from reference TRBV18 and TRBJ1-6): NAGVMQNPRHLVRRRGQEARLRCSPMKGHSHVYWYRQLPEEGLKFMVYLQKENIIDESGMPKERFSAEFPKEGPSILRIQQVVRGDSAAYFCASSPVGTDSPLHFGNGTRLTVT.